Each of the 10 T cell receptor beta chains below was sequenced from the same sample in a study of T cell changes during pregnancy in multiple sclerosis. Sequencing was performed with immunoSEQ multiplex PCR; in TCRdb, only in-frame clones are kept and a portion is missing. This sample has 49,000 or so clones, with about 90% found just once. The input for sequencing was CD4+ T cells from peripheral blood mononuclear cells, taken in the second trimester of pregnancy. Every receptor here comes from a female donor in good health, enrolled as a control in a pregnancy study.

The rearrangement uses TRBV2 and TRBJ2-2; D is possibly TRBD2 (5 bases). Deletions cut 3 bases from V and 2 bases from J, with 10 bases between. The CDR3 spans 15 residues. Germline-derived CDR1 and CDR2 are SNHLY and FYNNEI. For the CDR3, the DNA is TGTGCCAGCAGTGAGAGGGTAGTAAACACCGGGGAGCTGTTTTTT. This codes for CASSERVVNTGELFF.

The V gene is TRBV7-9, the J gene TRBJ1-2; tentative D call: TRBD1 (5 bases). CDR1 SEHNR and CDR2 FQNEAQ come from the germline V gene (reference sequence). The V end was cut by 2 bases, the J end by 0 bases, with 10 bases between. The CDR3 runs 15 residues. CDR3 protein: CASSLTRETNYGYTF. The CDR3, as DNA: TGTGCCAGCAGCTTAACCAGGGAAACTAACTATGGCTACACCTTC.

This chain uses TRBV7-9 with TRBJ1-5; D is ambiguous. V was shortened by 5 bases and J by 2 bases, with 10 bases between the two germline ends. The germline V gene encodes CDR1 SEHNR and CDR2 FQNEAQ (reference sequence). The length of the CDR3 is 14 residues. The CDR3: CASSHGSGNQPQHF. The CDR3, as DNA: TGTGCCAGCAGCCACGGGAGCGGCAATCAGCCCCAGCATTTT.

The chain links TRBV18 to TRBJ1-4, with D tentatively TRBD1 (5 bases). V was clipped by 8 bases and J by 2 bases, with 15 bases between them. CDR1 KGHSH and CDR2 LQKENI come from the germline V gene. The CDR3 is made up of 15 amino acids. The CDR3 bases are TGTGCCAGCCACCCAGCGGGGACGACTAATGAAAAACTGTTTTTT. Translating it yields CASHPAGTTNEKLFF. The variable domain in full, completed from reference TRBV18 and TRBJ1-4, reads NAGVMQNPRHLVRRRGQEARLRCSPMKGHSHVYWYRQLPEEGLKFMVYLQKENIIDESGMPKERFSAEFPKEGPSILRIQQVVRGDSAAYFCASHPAGTTNEKLFFGSGTQLSVL.

This clone appeared once. The rearrangement uses TRBV11-3 and TRBJ1-6, with D hard to call. Between the trimmed V and J ends, which lost 5 bases and 5 bases, there was a span of 7 bases. Per germline, CDR1 SGHNT and CDR2 YENEEA. The CDR3 runs to 13 residues. The CDR3 nucleotides read TGTGCCAGCAGCGGCAGTCATAATTCACCCCTCCACTTT. This gives the protein CASSGSHNSPLHF.

The chain couples TRBV9 to TRBJ1-6; 7 bases fit TRBD1. This CDR3 contains 18 residues. Trimming took 0 bases from V and 9 from J; bases not matched to a gene: 15. Per germline, CDR1 SGDLS and CDR2 YYNGEE. The CDR3 sequence is CASSVEHRGLWRCSPLHF. The CDR3 region has the DNA TGTGCCAGCAGCGTAGAACACAGGGGTCTTTGGAGATGTTCACCCCTCCACTTT. The whole variable domain, remainder taken from reference TRBV9 and TRBJ1-6, is DSGVTQTPKHLITATGQRVTLRCSPRSGDLSVYWYQQSLDQGLQFLIQYYNGEERAKGNILERFSAQQFPDLHSELNLSSLELGDSALYFCASSVEHRGLWRCSPLHFGNGTRLTVT.

The chain couples TRBV11-3 to TRBJ2-5; maybe TRBD1 (5 bases). The CDR3 totals 15 residues. Germline CDR1 is SGHNT and CDR2 is YENEEA. Deletions cut 5 bases from V and 5 bases from J, with 18 bases between. CDR3 amino acids: CASSPTPRVGETQYF. CDR3 nucleotide sequence: TGTGCCAGCAGCCCCACCCCCAGGGTTGGGGAGACCCAGTACTTC.

The J gene is TRBJ1-1, the V gene TRBV14; TRBD1 agrees at 8 bases. V was pared by 0 bases and J by 1 base, with 13 bases of the junction left unmatched. The CDR3 has 19 amino acids. Germline-derived CDR1 and CDR2 are SGHDN and FVKESK. CDR3 coding DNA: TGTGCCAGCAGCCAAGATCGGTTTTTCGGACAGGGATGGAACACTGAAGCTTTCTTT. Protein: CASSQDRFFGQGWNTEAFF.

The chain is built from TRBV5-1 and TRBJ2-7, with 9 bases aligning to TRBD1. With V trimmed by 0 bases and J by 2 bases, 12 bases remained unmatched. This CDR3 is built from 18 residues. The germline CDR1 and CDR2 sequences are SGHRS and YFSETQ. DNA of the CDR3: TGCGCCAGCAGCTTGGACGGACAGGGGATTGAGGGACCCTACGAGCAGTACTTC. Translation gives CASSLDGQGIEGPYEQYF.

The rearrangement links TRBV4-1 to TRBJ2-3; possibly TRBD1 for D (6 bases). Germline loops: CDR1 MGHRA, CDR2 YSYEKL. The CDR3 covers 17 residues. V shed 2 bases and J shed 5 bases, with 20 bases lying between them. CDR3 amino acids: CASSQTRVGGVEDTQYF. As DNA, the CDR3 is TGCGCCAGCAGCCAAACCCGGGTAGGGGGAGTTGAAGATACGCAGTATTTT.